This T cell receptor beta chain was retrieved from a study of blood T cell repertoires in COVID-19. CDR3 length: 12 residues. Per germline, CDR1 SQVTM and CDR2 ANQGSEA. Trimming pared 4 bases from V and 2 bases from J, leaving 6 bases between. TCRdb's table, derived via immunoSEQ multiplex PCR, lists solely in-frame clones and lacks some. Of 200,000 to 250,000 clones in the sample, approximately 80% were seen once. The chain couples TRBV29-1 to TRBJ1-5; no clear D. The receptor was derived from an elderly woman with acute or convalescent COVID-19. The source material was peripheral blood. CDR3 coding DNA: TGCAGCGTTGGGGAGGGCAATCAGCCCCAGCATTTT. Amino acids: CSVGEGNQPQHF.